Each of the 13 T cell receptor beta chains below was sequenced from the same sample in a study of blood T cell repertoires in COVID-19. Data came from immunoSEQ multiplex PCR; TCRdb stores just in-frame clones and leaves some out. Of approximately 140,000 clones listed, 80% to 85% are singletons. The sequenced sample consisted of PBMCs or T cells enriched from blood (not recorded which). The receptors originated from a woman aged 45-65 years who had been exposed to COVID-19.

The CDR3 nucleotides read TGTGCCATCAGGGGGCCACAGGGGCTGGCCGGTGAAGCTTTCTTT. It yields the protein CAIRGPQGLAGEAFF. V usage is TRBV6-5 and J usage is TRBJ1-1, with 8 bases identical to TRBD1. Germline lookup yields CDR1 MNHEY and CDR2 SVGAGI. The CDR3 contains 15 residues. The trim removed 10 bases at V and 7 bases at J, leaving 17 bases unmatched.

This chain uses TRBV11-2 with TRBJ2-5, with 10 bases matching TRBD1. The CDR3 totals 15 residues. Germline assignment: CDR1 SGHAT and CDR2 FQNNGV. V was pared by 1 base and J by 5 bases, with 4 bases of the junction left unmatched. CDR3 bases: TGTGCCAGCAGCTTAGGACAGGGGGCGGGGGAGACCCAGTACTTC. As protein: CASSLGQGAGETQYF. Combining the CDR3 with reference TRBV11-2 and TRBJ2-5 gives the whole variable domain EAGVAQSPRYKIIEKRQSVAFWCNPISGHATLYWYQQILGQGPKLLIQFQNNGVVDDSQLPKDRFSAERLKGVDSTLKIQPAKLEDSAVYLCASSLGQGAGETQYFGPGTRLLVL.

The chain links TRBV11-2 to TRBJ2-1; perhaps TRBD2 as D (6 bases). CDR1 and CDR2 from the germline V gene are SGHAT and FQNNGV. This CDR3 contains 14 residues. V was clipped by 8 bases and J by 2 bases, with 13 bases between them. The CDR3 region is CASSGGSPYNEQFF. As DNA, the CDR3 is TGTGCCAGCTCAGGAGGGAGCCCCTACAATGAGCAGTTCTTC. Looking up the rest from reference TRBV11-2 and TRBJ2-1 gives the full variable domain: EAGVAQSPRYKIIEKRQSVAFWCNPISGHATLYWYQQILGQGPKLLIQFQNNGVVDDSQLPKDRFSAERLKGVDSTLKIQPAKLEDSAVYLCASSGGSPYNEQFFGPGTRLTVL.

This chain links TRBV11-2 with TRBJ2-7, with TRBD1 matching 8 bases. Germline loops: CDR1 SGHAT, CDR2 FQNNGV. The V segment lost 7 bases and the J segment 6 bases; nucleotides outside the gene matches: 2. The length of the CDR3 is 11 residues. The CDR3 loop reads CASTGGFEQYF. The CDR3 region has the DNA TGTGCCAGCACAGGGGGCTTCGAGCAGTACTTC. Filled out from reference TRBV11-2 and TRBJ2-7, the complete variable domain reads EAGVAQSPRYKIIEKRQSVAFWCNPISGHATLYWYQQILGQGPKLLIQFQNNGVVDDSQLPKDRFSAERLKGVDSTLKIQPAKLEDSAVYLCASTGGFEQYFGPGTRLTVT.

This clone appeared a few times. This chain uses TRBV4-3 with TRBJ1-1; D is possibly TRBD1 (6 bases). Trimming removed 0 bases from V and 0 bases from J, with 11 bases in between. From germline, CDR1 is LGHNA and CDR2 YSLEER. The CDR3 runs 16 residues. CDR3 residues: CASSQDLTGLNTEAFF. In DNA form, the CDR3 reads TGCGCCAGCAGCCAAGATTTGACAGGTTTGAACACTGAAGCTTTCTTT.

This clone came up many times. This chain links TRBV5-1 with TRBJ1-1; D may be TRBD1 (6 bases). The ends were cut back, 4 bases at V and 1 base at J, with 8 bases in the middle. The CDR3 runs 13 residues. Germline V gives CDR1 SGHRS, CDR2 YFSETQ. DNA of the CDR3: TGCGCCAGCAGCCCGACAGGGAACACTGAAGCTTTCTTT. It yields the protein CASSPTGNTEAFF. The complete variable domain, with remaining parts taken from reference TRBV5-1 and TRBJ1-1, reads KAGVTQTPRYLIKTRGQQVTLSCSPISGHRSVSWYQQTPGQGLQFLFEYFSETQRNKGNFPGRFSGRQFSNSRSEMNVSTLELGDSALYLCASSPTGNTEAFFGQGTRLTVV.

V gene TRBV19 combines with J gene TRBJ2-2, with 13 nucleotides matching TRBD2. V lost 6 bases to trimming and J lost 0 bases; unmatched junction nucleotides: 13. The CDR3 is 20 amino acids. Germline loops: CDR1 LNHDA, CDR2 SQIVND (reference sequence). This CDR3 reads CASRGLAGAQNKTNTGELFF. The CDR3 DNA follows: TGTGCCAGTAGAGGACTAGCGGGGGCTCAAAATAAAACGAACACCGGGGAGCTGTTTTTT.

DNA for the CDR3: TGTGCCAGCAGGGACAGGGGCGGAAACACCATATATTTT. Its protein product is CASRDRGGNTIYF. V usage is TRBV6-5 and J usage is TRBJ1-3, with 9 bases lining up with TRBD1. With 6 bases clipped from V and 4 bases from J, the junction kept 1 base outside the gene matches. Germline V CDR1 and CDR2: MNHEY, SVGAGI. The CDR3 sequence is 13 residues long.

The chain employs TRBV7-9 and TRBJ2-7; 9 nucleotides align to TRBD1. This CDR3 is 15 amino acids long. Germline loops: CDR1 SEHNR, CDR2 FQNEAQ (reference sequence). With V trimmed by 5 bases and J by 3 bases, 8 bases remained unmatched. In DNA, the CDR3 is TGTGCCAGCAGCGATTCCGGGACAGGGCACTACGAGCAGTACTTC. This translates into CASSDSGTGHYEQYF. Supplemented by reference TRBV7-9 and TRBJ2-7, the full variable domain reads DTGVSQNPRHKITKRGQNVTFRCDPISEHNRLYWYRQTLGQGPEFLTYFQNEAQLEKSRLLSDRFSAERPKGSFSTLEIQRTEQGDSAMYLCASSDSGTGHYEQYFGPGTRLTVT.

This chain links TRBV27 with TRBJ1-2, with 9 bases lining up with TRBD1. The trim removed 2 bases at V and 4 bases at J, leaving 5 bases unmatched. The germline V gene encodes CDR1 MNHEY and CDR2 SMNVEV (reference sequence). CDR3 size: 15 residues. The CDR3 spells CASSLAGQGTYGYTF. In nucleotides, the CDR3 is TGTGCCAGCAGTTTAGCCGGACAGGGGACCTATGGCTACACCTTC.

This clone was seen just once. This rearrangement joins TRBV7-9 to TRBJ1-4; TRBD1 agrees at 9 bases. Germline CDR1 and CDR2: SEHNR and FQNEAQ (reference sequence). Germline trimming cut 5 bases from V and 8 bases from J; bases unmatched to any gene: 6. The CDR3 runs 14 residues. As DNA, the CDR3 is TGTGCCAGCAGCCGCACCGGGACAGGGGAAAAACTGTTTTTT. It codes for CASSRTGTGEKLFF.

The V and J genes are TRBV2 and TRBJ2-1; 11 bases align to TRBD2. The junction had 14 bases not matched to a gene; V was cut back by 2 bases and J by 8 bases. This CDR3 is built from 18 residues. Germline values: CDR1 SNHLY, CDR2 FYNNEI. The DNA for the CDR3 is TGTGCCAGCAGTGAACCCCAGGGAGTAGCGGGAGGGAGCGATGAGCAGTTCTTC. It specifies CASSEPQGVAGGSDEQFF. The full variable domain, rest sourced from reference TRBV2 and TRBJ2-1, is EPEVTQTPSHQVTQMGQEVILRCVPISNHLYFYWYRQILGQKVEFLVSFYNNEISEKSEIFDDQFSVERPDGSNFTLKIRSTKLEDSAMYFCASSEPQGVAGGSDEQFFGPGTRLTVL.

The gene calls are TRBV30 and TRBJ1-4; TRBD1 agrees at 9 bases. This CDR3 has 14 residues. The V and J ends lost 3 bases and 6 bases, in that order; junction bases with no gene match: 5. Germline assignment: CDR1 GTSNPN and CDR2 SVGIG (reference sequence). The CDR3 nucleotides are TGTGCCTGGAGCGAGGGACAGGGACATGAAAAACTGTTTTTT. Its translation: CAWSEGQGHEKLFF.